The 5 T cell receptor beta chains listed next were all sequenced from one sample in a study of cytomegalovirus exposure and HLA in healthy donors. 60 Vbeta and 13 Jbeta primers were used in PCR. TCRdb keeps only in-frame clones here, not all; method: immunoSEQ multiplex PCR. The sample includes some 150,000 clones, around 85% of them seen just once. Sequenced: PBMCs. Receptor source: a man in his forties in good health and CMV-seropositive.

The V call is TRBV6-5, the J call TRBJ1-4; 8 nucleotides match TRBD1. Germline trimming cut 4 bases from V and 4 bases from J; bases unmatched to any gene: 5. The germline V gene has CDR1 MNHEY and CDR2 SVGAGI. The CDR3 loop spans 15 amino acids. CDR3 in DNA: TGTGCCAGCAGTTTCGGGACAGGTTTTAATGAAAAACTGTTTTTT. Translating it yields CASSFGTGFNEKLFF.

The V and J genes are TRBV18 and TRBJ2-1; 9 bases line up with TRBD2. Trimming at V came to 0 bases and at J to 6 bases, leaving 9 bases not matched to a gene. The CDR3 covers 17 residues. CDR1 is KGHSH, CDR2 LQKENI, per germline. The CDR3 DNA reads as TGTGCCAGCTCACCACCGATCCGTAGCGGGAGATTCAATGAGCAGTTCTTC. It is translated as CASSPPIRSGRFNEQFF.

This chain connects TRBV7-9 to TRBJ2-1, with 11 bases that match TRBD1. Germline V lookup: CDR1 SEHNR, CDR2 FQNEAQ (reference sequence). V was pared by 6 bases and J by 4 bases, with 8 bases of the junction left unmatched. The CDR3 has 16 amino acids. CDR3 protein: CASRSGQGALYNEQFF. In DNA form, the CDR3 reads TGTGCCAGCAGGTCCGGACAGGGGGCTCTTTACAATGAGCAGTTCTTC.

The genes are TRBV4-1 and TRBJ1-4, with TRBD1 identical over 7 bases. The CDR3 is made up of 14 amino acids. V lost 4 bases, J lost 4 bases, and 3 bases stayed unmatched. Germline CDR1 and CDR2: MGHRA and YSYEKL. The CDR3 loop is CASSRQGDNEKLFF. In DNA, the CDR3 is TGCGCCAGCAGCCGACAGGGAGATAATGAAAAACTGTTTTTT.

This clone was observed a single time. This chain connects TRBV9 to TRBJ2-1, with D maybe TRBD2 (7 bases). The CDR3 extends over 14 amino acids. Trimming cost V 4 bases and J 6 bases, with 14 bases left between them. Germline V gene lookup returns CDR1 SGDLS and CDR2 YYNGEE. CDR3 DNA sequence: TGTGCCAGCAGCCCACAGGGACTACCCAATGAGCAGTTCTTC. Translation gives CASSPQGLPNEQFF.